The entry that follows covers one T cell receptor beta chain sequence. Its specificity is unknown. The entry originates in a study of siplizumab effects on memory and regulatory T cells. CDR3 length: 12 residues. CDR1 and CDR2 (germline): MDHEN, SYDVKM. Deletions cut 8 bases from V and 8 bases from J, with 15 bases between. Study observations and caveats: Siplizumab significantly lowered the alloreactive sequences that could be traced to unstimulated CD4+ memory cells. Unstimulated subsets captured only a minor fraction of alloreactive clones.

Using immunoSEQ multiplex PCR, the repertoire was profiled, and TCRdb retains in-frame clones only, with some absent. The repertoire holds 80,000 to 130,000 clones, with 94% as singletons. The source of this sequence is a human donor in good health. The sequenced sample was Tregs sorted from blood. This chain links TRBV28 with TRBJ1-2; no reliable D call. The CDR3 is CASAGGELGYTF. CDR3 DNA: TGTGCCAGCGCGGGTGGGGAATTAGGCTACACCTTC.